The sequence of this TCR beta chain was determined in a study of glioma-infiltrating T cells. This clonotype was detected only a few times. Its target is unknown. At one end, the junction sequence differs from germline, possibly due to a read error. Germline V gives CDR1 SGHAT, CDR2 FQNNGV. The CDR3 has 17 residues. Using RNA template, CDR3s of TCR alpha and beta were amplified with iRepertoire arm-PCR. TCRdb used MiXCR to reprocess the multiplex PCR reads, holding one entry per CDR3 protein. The sample carries tens of thousands of distinct CDR3 sequences, less than 30% recorded once. Study results and caveats: Non-neoplastic patients had below-expected tissue-blood divergence, while all gliomas exceeded expectation.

This chain joins TRBV11-2 and TRBJ1-1; D is possibly TRBD1 (5 bases). The clonotype comes from a human donor with low-grade glioma or glioblastoma, undergoing nonglioma brain surgery, or in good health (not recorded which). The specimen was glioma tissue, nonneoplastic brain tissue, or PBMCs (not recorded which). The chain's CDR3 is CASSLVGARETRAEAFF. Written as DNA, the CDR3 is TGTGCCAGCAGCTTAGTTGGGGCGAGGGAGACGCGTGCTGAGGCTTTCTTT.